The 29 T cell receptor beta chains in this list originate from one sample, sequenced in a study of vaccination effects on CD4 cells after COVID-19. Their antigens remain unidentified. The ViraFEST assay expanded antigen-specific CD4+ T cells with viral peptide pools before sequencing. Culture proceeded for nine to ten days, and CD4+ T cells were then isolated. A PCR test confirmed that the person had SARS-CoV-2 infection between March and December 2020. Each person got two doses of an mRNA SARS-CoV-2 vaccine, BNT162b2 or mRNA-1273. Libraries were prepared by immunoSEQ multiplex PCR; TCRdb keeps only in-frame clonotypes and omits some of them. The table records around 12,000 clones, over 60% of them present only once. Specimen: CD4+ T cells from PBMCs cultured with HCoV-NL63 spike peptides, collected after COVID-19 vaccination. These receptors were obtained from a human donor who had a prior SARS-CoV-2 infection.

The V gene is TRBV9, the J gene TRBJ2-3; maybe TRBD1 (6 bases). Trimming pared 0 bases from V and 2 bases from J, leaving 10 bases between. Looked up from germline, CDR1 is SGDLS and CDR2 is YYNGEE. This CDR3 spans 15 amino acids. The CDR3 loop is CASSVGQGITDTQYF. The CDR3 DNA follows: TGTGCCAGCAGCGTAGGGCAGGGGATCACAGATACGCAGTATTTT.

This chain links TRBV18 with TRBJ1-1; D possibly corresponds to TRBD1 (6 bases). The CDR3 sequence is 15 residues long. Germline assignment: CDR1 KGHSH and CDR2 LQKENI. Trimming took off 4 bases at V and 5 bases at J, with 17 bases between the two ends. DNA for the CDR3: TGTGCCAGCTCACGCCACCCGACAGGCGAGACTGAAGCTTTCTTT. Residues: CASSRHPTGETEAFF.

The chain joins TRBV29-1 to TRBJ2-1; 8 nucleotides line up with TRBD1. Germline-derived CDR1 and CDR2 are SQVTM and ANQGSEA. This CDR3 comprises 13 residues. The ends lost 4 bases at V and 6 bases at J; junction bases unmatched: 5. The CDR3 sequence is CSVGTGWGNEQFF. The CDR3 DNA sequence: TGCAGCGTTGGGACAGGGTGGGGCAATGAGCAGTTCTTC.

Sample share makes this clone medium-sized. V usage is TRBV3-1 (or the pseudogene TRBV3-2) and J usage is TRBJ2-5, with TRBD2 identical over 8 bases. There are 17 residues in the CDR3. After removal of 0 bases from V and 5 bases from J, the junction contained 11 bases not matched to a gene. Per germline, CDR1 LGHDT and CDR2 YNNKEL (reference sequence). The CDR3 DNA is TGTGCCAGCAGCCAAGATCCGGGACGGGAGGGCCGGGAGACCCAGTACTTC. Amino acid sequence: CASSQDPGREGRETQYF.

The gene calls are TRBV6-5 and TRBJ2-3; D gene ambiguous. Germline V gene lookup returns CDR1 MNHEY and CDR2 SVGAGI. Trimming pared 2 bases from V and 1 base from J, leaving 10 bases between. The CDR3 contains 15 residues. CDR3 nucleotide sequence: TGTGCCAGCAGTTACGGCAGGTCTCGCACAGATACGCAGTATTTT. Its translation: CASSYGRSRTDTQYF.

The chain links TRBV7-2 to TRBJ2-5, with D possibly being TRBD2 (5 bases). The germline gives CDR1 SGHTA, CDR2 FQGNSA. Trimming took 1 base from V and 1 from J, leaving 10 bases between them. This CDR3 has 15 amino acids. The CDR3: CASSLGAGVQETQYF. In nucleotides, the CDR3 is TGTGCCAGCAGCTTAGGGGCCGGGGTCCAAGAGACCCAGTACTTC.

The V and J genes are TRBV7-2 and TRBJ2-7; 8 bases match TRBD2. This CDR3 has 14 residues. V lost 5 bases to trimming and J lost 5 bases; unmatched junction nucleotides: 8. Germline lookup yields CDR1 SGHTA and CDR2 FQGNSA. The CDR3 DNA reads TGTGCCAGCAGCCCCAGCGGGAGATGGAACGAGCAGTACTTC. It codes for CASSPSGRWNEQYF.

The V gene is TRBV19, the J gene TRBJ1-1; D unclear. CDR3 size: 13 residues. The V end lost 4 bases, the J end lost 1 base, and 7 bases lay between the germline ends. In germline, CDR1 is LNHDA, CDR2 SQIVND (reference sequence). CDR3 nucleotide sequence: TGTGCCAGTAGTAAGCAGAGGAACACTGAAGCTTTCTTT. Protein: CASSKQRNTEAFF. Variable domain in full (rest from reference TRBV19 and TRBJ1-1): DGGITQSPKYLFRKEGQNVTLSCEQNLNHDAMYWYRQDPGQGLRLIYYSQIVNDFQKGDIAEGYSVSREKKESFPLTVTSAQKNPTAFYLCASSKQRNTEAFFGQGTRLTVV.

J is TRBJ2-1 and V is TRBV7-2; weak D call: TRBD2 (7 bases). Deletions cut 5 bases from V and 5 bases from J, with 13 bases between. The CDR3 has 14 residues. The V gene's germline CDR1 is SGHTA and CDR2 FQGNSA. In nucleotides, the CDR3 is TGTGCCAGCAGCAGACGGGGGGCCCACAATGAGCAGTTCTTC. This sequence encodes CASSRRGAHNEQFF.

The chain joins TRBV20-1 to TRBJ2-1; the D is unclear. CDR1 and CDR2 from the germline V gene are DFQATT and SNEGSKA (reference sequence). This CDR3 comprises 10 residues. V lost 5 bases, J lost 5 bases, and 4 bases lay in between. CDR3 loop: CSALDNEQFF. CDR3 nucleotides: TGCAGTGCTCTCGACAATGAGCAGTTCTTC.

The CDR3 spells CASTGQLNGELFF. In DNA form, the CDR3 reads TGTGCCAGCACGGGACAGCTTAACGGGGAGCTGTTTTTT. This rearrangement joins TRBV6-5 to TRBJ2-2; 7 nucleotides match TRBD1. The ends lost 7 bases at V and 7 bases at J; junction bases unmatched: 6. This CDR3 comprises 13 residues. Germline CDR1 MNHEY, CDR2 SVGAGI.

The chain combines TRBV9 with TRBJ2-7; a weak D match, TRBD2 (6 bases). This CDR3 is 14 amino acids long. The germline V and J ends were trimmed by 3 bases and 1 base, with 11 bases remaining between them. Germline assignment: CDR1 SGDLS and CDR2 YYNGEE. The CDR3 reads CASSAGSWSYEQYF. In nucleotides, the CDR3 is TGTGCCAGCAGCGCCGGGAGTTGGTCCTACGAGCAGTACTTC.

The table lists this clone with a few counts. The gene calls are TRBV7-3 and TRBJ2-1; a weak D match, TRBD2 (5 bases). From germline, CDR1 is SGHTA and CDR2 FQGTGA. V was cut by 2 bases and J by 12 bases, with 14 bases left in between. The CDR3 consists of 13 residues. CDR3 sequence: CASSLAGLTRQFF. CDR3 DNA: TGTGCCAGCAGCTTAGCCGGACTTACCCGGCAGTTCTTC.

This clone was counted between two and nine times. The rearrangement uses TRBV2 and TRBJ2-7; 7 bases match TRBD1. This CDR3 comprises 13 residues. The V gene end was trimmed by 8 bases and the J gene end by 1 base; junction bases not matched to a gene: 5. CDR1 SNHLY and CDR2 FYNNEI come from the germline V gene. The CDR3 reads CASGRDRSYEQYF. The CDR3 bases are TGTGCCAGCGGCAGGGACAGATCCTACGAGCAGTACTTC.

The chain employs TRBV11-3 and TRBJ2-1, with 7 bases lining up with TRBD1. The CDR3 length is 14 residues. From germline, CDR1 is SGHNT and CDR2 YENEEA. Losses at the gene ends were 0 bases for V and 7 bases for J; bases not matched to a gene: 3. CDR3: CASSLDRGMNEQFF. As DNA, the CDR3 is TGTGCCAGCAGCTTAGACAGGGGGATGAATGAGCAGTTCTTC.

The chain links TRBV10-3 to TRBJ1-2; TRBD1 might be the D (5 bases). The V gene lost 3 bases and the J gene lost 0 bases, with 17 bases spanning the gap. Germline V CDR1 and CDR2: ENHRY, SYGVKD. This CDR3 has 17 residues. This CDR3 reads CAISELGPLTANYGYTF. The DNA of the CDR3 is TGTGCCATCAGTGAATTGGGACCCCTAACCGCTAACTATGGCTACACCTTC.

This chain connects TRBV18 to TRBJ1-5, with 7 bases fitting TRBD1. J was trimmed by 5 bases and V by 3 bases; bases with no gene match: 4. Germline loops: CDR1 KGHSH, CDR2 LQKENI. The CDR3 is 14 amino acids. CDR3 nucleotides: TGTGCCAGCTCACCGGACAGGAGCTATCAGCCCCAGCATTTT. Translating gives CASSPDRSYQPQHF. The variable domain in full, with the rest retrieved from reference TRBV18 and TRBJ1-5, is NAGVMQNPRHLVRRRGQEARLRCSPMKGHSHVYWYRQLPEEGLKFMVYLQKENIIDESGMPKERFSAEFPKEGPSILRIQQVVRGDSAAYFCASSPDRSYQPQHFGDGTRLSIL.

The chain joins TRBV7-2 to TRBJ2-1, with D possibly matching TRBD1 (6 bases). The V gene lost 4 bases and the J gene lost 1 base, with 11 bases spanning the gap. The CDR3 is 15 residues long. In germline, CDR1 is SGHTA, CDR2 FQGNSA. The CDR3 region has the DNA TGTGCCAGCAGCTCACAGGGCCAGTCCTACAATGAGCAGTTCTTC. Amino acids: CASSSQGQSYNEQFF. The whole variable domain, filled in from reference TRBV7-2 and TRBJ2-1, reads GAGVSQSPSNKVTEKGKDVELRCDPISGHTALYWYRQSLGQGLEFLIYFQGNSAPDKSGLPSDRFSAERTGGSVSTLTIQRTQQEDSAVYLCASSSQGQSYNEQFFGPGTRLTVL.

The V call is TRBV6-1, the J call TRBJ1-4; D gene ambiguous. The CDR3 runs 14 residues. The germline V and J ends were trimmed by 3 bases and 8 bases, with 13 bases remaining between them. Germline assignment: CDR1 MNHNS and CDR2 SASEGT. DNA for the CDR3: TGTGCCAGCAGTGAGGTTCAGGTTAACGAAAAACTGTTTTTT. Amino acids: CASSEVQVNEKLFF.

CDR3 sequence: CASSQDLQATNEKLFF. CDR3 in DNA: TGCGCCAGCAGCCAAGATCTACAGGCAACTAATGAAAAACTGTTTTTT. This chain uses TRBV4-3 with TRBJ1-4; possible D gene TRBD1, 5 bases. This CDR3 spans 16 amino acids. With 0 bases removed from V and 0 bases from J, the gap between germline ends came to 8 bases. Germline lookup yields CDR1 LGHNA and CDR2 YSLEER.

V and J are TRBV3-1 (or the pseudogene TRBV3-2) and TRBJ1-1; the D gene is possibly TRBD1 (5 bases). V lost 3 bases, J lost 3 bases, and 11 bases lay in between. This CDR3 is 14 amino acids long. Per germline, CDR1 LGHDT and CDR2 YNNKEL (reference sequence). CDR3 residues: CASSQRGGDTEAFF. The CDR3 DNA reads TGTGCCAGCAGCCAGAGGGGAGGGGACACTGAAGCTTTCTTT.

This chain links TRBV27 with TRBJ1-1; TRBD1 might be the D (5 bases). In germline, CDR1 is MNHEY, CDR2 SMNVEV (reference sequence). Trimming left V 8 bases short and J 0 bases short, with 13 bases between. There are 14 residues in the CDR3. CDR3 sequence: CASRVRGMNTEAFF. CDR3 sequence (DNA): TGTGCCAGCCGCGTAAGGGGCATGAACACTGAAGCTTTCTTT.

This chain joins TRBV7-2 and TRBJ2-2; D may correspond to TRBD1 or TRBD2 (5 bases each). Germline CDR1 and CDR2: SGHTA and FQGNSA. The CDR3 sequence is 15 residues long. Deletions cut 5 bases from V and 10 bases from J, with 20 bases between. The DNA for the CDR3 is TGTGCCAGCAGCATCGGCGCGGGCAGGGTGGAGGAGCTGTTTTTT. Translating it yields CASSIGAGRVEELFF.

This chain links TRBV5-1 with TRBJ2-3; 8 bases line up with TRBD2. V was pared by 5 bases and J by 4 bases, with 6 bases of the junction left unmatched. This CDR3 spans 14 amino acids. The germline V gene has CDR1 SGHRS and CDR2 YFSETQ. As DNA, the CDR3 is TGCGCCAGCAGAGGGACTAGGAGCTCAGATACGCAGTATTTT. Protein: CASRGTRSSDTQYF. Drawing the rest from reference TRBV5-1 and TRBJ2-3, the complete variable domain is KAGVTQTPRYLIKTRGQQVTLSCSPISGHRSVSWYQQTPGQGLQFLFEYFSETQRNKGNFPGRFSGRQFSNSRSEMNVSTLELGDSALYLCASRGTRSSDTQYFGPGTRLTVL.

The CDR3 DNA reads as TGCAGCGTTCAAATTGGGGCGGGACAGGGAACTACGTACTTC. Translating gives CSVQIGAGQGTTYF. The chain combines TRBV29-1 with TRBJ2-7; 9 bases are shared with TRBD1. This CDR3 is 14 amino acids long. Germline V gene lookup returns CDR1 SQVTM and CDR2 ANQGSEA. Germline trimming cut 5 bases from V and 12 bases from J; bases unmatched to any gene: 17.

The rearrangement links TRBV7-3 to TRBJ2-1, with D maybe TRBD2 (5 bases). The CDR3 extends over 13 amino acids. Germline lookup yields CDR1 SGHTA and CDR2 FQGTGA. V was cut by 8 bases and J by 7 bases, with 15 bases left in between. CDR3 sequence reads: CASSLGVKNEQFF. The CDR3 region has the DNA TGTGCCAGCTCCCTGGGAGTAAAGAATGAGCAGTTCTTC.

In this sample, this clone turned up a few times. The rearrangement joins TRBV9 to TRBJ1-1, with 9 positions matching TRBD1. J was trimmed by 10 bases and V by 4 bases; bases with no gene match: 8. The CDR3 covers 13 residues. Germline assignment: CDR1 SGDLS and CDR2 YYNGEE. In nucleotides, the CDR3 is TGTGCCAGCAGCCCCCGGACAGGGGACGTAGCTTTCTTT. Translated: CASSPRTGDVAFF.

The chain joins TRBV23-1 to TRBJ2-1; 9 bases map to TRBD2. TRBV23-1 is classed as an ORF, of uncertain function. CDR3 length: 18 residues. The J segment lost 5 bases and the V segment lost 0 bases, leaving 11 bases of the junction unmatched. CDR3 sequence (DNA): TGCGCCAGCAGTCAATCGTCACCGCGGGAGGGCTCTCACAATGAGCAGTTCTTC. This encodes CASSQSSPREGSHNEQFF.

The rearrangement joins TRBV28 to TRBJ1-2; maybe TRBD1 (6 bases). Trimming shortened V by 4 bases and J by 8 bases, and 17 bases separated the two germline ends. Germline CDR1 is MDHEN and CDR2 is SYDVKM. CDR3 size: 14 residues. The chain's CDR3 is CASSYRARALGYTF. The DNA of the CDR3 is TGTGCCAGCAGTTACAGGGCCCGAGCACTGGGCTACACCTTC.